This TCR beta chain is from a study of beta chain features in type 1 diabetes. Of the isolated RNA, all was reverse transcribed, and so the sequenced material was expressed TCRB transcripts. Assay: immunoSEQ multiplex PCR; the TCRdb copy retains only in-frame clones and omits some. The sample lists around 430,000 clones, roughly 30% occurring once. The V and J ends lost 2 bases and 2 bases respectively, with 10 bases between them. This CDR3 spans 15 amino acids. Germline V CDR1 and CDR2: SGHRS, YFSETQ. Sequencing was done on a sample of naive CD4+ T cells from blood. The chain uses TRBV5-1 and TRBJ2-2; the D is unclear. This TCR was recovered from a man aged 18-30 years in good health. The CDR3 bases are TGCGCCAGCAGCTTTCTATTGCCTAACACCGGGGAGCTGTTTTTT. Residues: CASSFLLPNTGELFF.